This T cell receptor beta chain was observed in a study of cytomegalovirus exposure and HLA in healthy donors. Study-wide points: The authors assumed roughly uniform sequencing depth across donors for presence/absence analyses. A later analysis showed TCR association rates differing by HLA locus, peaking at DRB1 and lowest at HLA-C. Later analysis demonstrated an association between a missense DCLRE1C variant and TCR beta V- and J-gene trimming.

With 60 Vbeta and 13 Jbeta primers, the PCR was carried out. Produced via immunoSEQ multiplex PCR; TCRdb's table is partial and in-frame only. The data show some 120,000 clones, roughly 83% seen once. A word on this clone: Its antigen remains unidentified.

The source material was PBMCs. The receptor's source is a man under 40 in good health and CMV-seropositive.

CDR3 loop: CASSLGGTGANVLTF. The CDR3 DNA reads as TGTGCCAGCAGCCTCGGGGGAACTGGGGCCAACGTCCTGACTTTC. The genes are TRBV5-5 and TRBJ2-6, with D possibly being TRBD2 (6 bases). The length of the CDR3 is 15 residues. The V gene's germline CDR1 is SGHKS and CDR2 YYEKEE (reference sequence). V was shortened by 4 bases and J by 2 bases, with 10 bases between the two germline ends.